This TCR beta chain was captured by sequencing in a study of shared clonotypes between healthy human individuals. Sequencing was performed with immunoSEQ multiplex PCR; in TCRdb, only in-frame clones are kept and a portion is missing. Altogether 97,000 or so clones are present, more than 45% being singletons, with the ten largest covering approximately 16%. Germline-derived CDR1 and CDR2 are SQVTM and ANQGSEA. The CDR3 totals 14 residues. V was shortened by 4 bases and J by 3 bases, with 13 bases between the two germline ends. The clonotype was recovered from a middle-aged woman in good health. Some clones in this sample may be carry-over from other donors' samples. This rearrangement joins TRBV29-1 to TRBJ2-1; perhaps TRBD2 as D (6 bases). The source material was PBMCs. For the CDR3, the DNA is TGCAGCGTTGGTAGCGGAAACCTCTACAATGAGCAGTTCTTC. It specifies CSVGSGNLYNEQFF.